The clone carrying this TCR beta chain was seen a few times. The data belong to a study of blood T cell repertoires in COVID-19. As originally analysed: Estimates of nucleated cell counts were drawn from the amplification of reference gene primers. Assay used: immunoSEQ multiplex PCR; TCRdb lists only in-frame clones, some missing. V, J and clone size derive from that table, while D and trimming were established from the DNA sequence. The sample has around 190,000 clones; over 80% are singletons. The receptor was isolated from a woman in her sixties or seventies with COVID-19, enrolled during active disease. The sequenced sample was peripheral blood.

DNA for the CDR3: TGCGCCAGCAGCCAAGAGGGCTTGAACACTGAAGCTTTCTTT. Translating gives CASSQEGLNTEAFF. The genes are TRBV4-3 and TRBJ1-1; the D is unclear. V lost 0 bases to trimming and J lost 0 bases, with 5 bases between them. The CDR3 is made up of 14 amino acids. Germline CDR1 and CDR2: LGHNA and YSLEER.